Below, 23 T cell receptor beta chains from the same sample are listed, as sequenced in a study of beta chain features in type 1 diabetes. Study-wide points: For Type 1 diabetes patients, all four CD4+ subsets carried TCRB CDR3s that were moderately but significantly shorter.

These receptors' antigens are unknown. Expressed TCRB transcripts were sequenced because the isolated RNA had all been reverse transcribed beforehand. Libraries were prepared by immunoSEQ multiplex PCR; TCRdb keeps only in-frame clonotypes and omits some of them. This table has a few hundred thousand clones, roughly a quarter appearing once. Sequencing was carried out using naive CD4+ T cells from blood. These receptors all stem from a woman under 40 with type 1 diabetes.

This clone has only a few counts. The rearrangement links TRBV6-6 to TRBJ2-5; D gene ambiguous. Trimming stripped 6 bases from V and 5 bases from J, with 7 bases between. Germline V gene data show CDR1 as MNHNY and CDR2 as SVGAGI (reference sequence). The CDR3 has 11 residues. The CDR3 here is CASSRLETQYF. CDR3 bases: TGTGCCAGCAGCCGTTTGGAGACCCAGTACTTC.

This clone was observed a handful of times. The chain couples TRBV11-2 to TRBJ2-1, with 8 bases identical to TRBD2. V trimming: 2 bases; J trimming: 8 bases; junction bases outside the gene matches: 5. Germline CDR1 reads SGHAT; CDR2 reads FQNNGV. This CDR3 region has 14 residues. CDR3 coding DNA: TGTGCCAGCAGCTTAAGCGGGAGATTGGATGAGCAGTTCTTC. The encoded protein is CASSLSGRLDEQFF.

The rearrangement uses TRBV30 and TRBJ1-1; D is undetermined. V was clipped by 5 bases and J by 4 bases, with 8 bases between them. The CDR3 totals 11 residues. The germline V gene has CDR1 GTSNPN and CDR2 SVGIG (reference sequence). CDR3 sequence: CAWAGITEAFF. For the CDR3, the DNA is TGTGCCTGGGCCGGGATCACTGAAGCTTTCTTT.

The chain recombines TRBV18 with TRBJ1-1, with 7 positions matching TRBD1. The CDR3 length is 12 residues. The germline V gene encodes CDR1 KGHSH and CDR2 LQKENI. V shed 6 bases, J shed 8 bases, and the junction held 6 bases outside the gene matches. CDR3 sequence reads: CASSLDRVEAFF. As DNA, the CDR3 is TGTGCCAGCTCCCTCGACAGGGTGGAAGCTTTCTTT. The full variable domain, completed using reference TRBV18 and TRBJ1-1, is NAGVMQNPRHLVRRRGQEARLRCSPMKGHSHVYWYRQLPEEGLKFMVYLQKENIIDESGMPKERFSAEFPKEGPSILRIQQVVRGDSAAYFCASSLDRVEAFFGQGTRLTVV.

The CDR3: CASSLGGRAINEQFF. The CDR3, as DNA: TGTGCCAGCAGCTTAGGCGGGAGGGCCATTAATGAGCAGTTCTTC. The chain employs TRBV7-9 and TRBJ2-1; 9 nucleotides align to TRBD2. The CDR3 runs 15 residues. Germline CDR1 reads SEHNR; CDR2 reads FQNEAQ (reference sequence). V was pared by 1 base and J by 7 bases, with 5 bases of the junction left unmatched.

The rearrangement uses TRBV11-2 and TRBJ2-3, with 7 bases identical to TRBD2. V lost 10 bases and J lost 4; bases outside the gene matches: 17. This CDR3 spans 16 amino acids. Germline V lookup: CDR1 SGHAT, CDR2 FQNNGV. The DNA of the CDR3 is TGTGCCACCCTTTCTGATCGAGCGGGGCAGGCAGATACGCAGTATTTT. It yields the protein CATLSDRAGQADTQYF.

This clone was counted between two and nine times. The J gene is TRBJ2-6, the V gene TRBV19, with D possibly being TRBD1 (5 bases). The CDR3 is 15 residues long. V lost 5 bases, J lost 0 bases, and 8 bases lay in between. Germline CDR1 and CDR2: LNHDA and SQIVND (reference sequence). The CDR3 DNA is TGTGCCAGTAGTTCCAGGGACTCTGGGGCCAACGTCCTGACTTTC. Encoded protein: CASSSRDSGANVLTF.

This chain connects TRBV2 to TRBJ2-7, with TRBD2 as a possible D gene (6 bases). The CDR3 is made up of 14 amino acids. CDR1 SNHLY and CDR2 FYNNEI come from the germline V gene. Trimming stripped 3 bases from V and 0 bases from J, with 9 bases between. The CDR3 region has the DNA TGTGCCAGCAGTGACGACGGGAGCTCCTACGAGCAGTACTTC. Amino acids: CASSDDGSSYEQYF.

This clone was seen only once. The chain has TRBV19 and TRBJ1-2; D gene uncertain. Per the germline V gene, CDR1 is LNHDA and CDR2 is SQIVND (reference sequence). The CDR3 sequence is 13 residues long. V was pared by 6 bases and J by 6 bases, with 14 bases between. This CDR3 reads CASSERSWDGYTF. DNA of the CDR3: TGTGCCAGTAGCGAGCGGAGTTGGGATGGCTACACCTTC.

This chain links TRBV28 with TRBJ1-1, with TRBD1 matching 7 bases. Germline V lookup: CDR1 MDHEN, CDR2 SYDVKM. The trim removed 3 bases at V and 10 bases at J, leaving 8 bases unmatched. The CDR3 length is 13 residues. For the CDR3, the DNA is TGTGCCAGCAGTTTGAAGGGGGCATTCGTAGCTTTCTTT. This translates into CASSLKGAFVAFF.

This sequence joins TRBV10-3 and TRBJ2-7; 13 bases agree with TRBD2. CDR1 ENHRY and CDR2 SYGVKD come from the germline V gene. V was clipped by 10 bases and J by 7 bases; unmatched bases: 7. The CDR3 is 13 amino acids. The CDR3 loop reads CATGLAGDSEQYF. The CDR3 nucleotides are TGTGCCACCGGACTAGCGGGAGACTCGGAGCAGTACTTC.

This clone showed up just a few times. This chain uses TRBV27 with TRBJ2-7, with D perhaps TRBD1 (7 bases). Trimming stripped 6 bases from V and 1 base from J, with 13 bases between. This CDR3 comprises 14 residues. Germline V gene sequence: CDR1 MNHEY, CDR2 SMNVEV (reference sequence). CDR3 residues: CASRPEGQSYEQYF. As DNA, the CDR3 is TGTGCCAGCAGACCGGAGGGACAGTCCTACGAGCAGTACTTC.

With regard to this clone: Other nucleotide sequences from this sample produce the same CDR3. V is TRBV5-1 and J is TRBJ1-2, with a tentative D call TRBD1 (6 bases). Trimming took 3 bases from V and 8 from J, leaving 17 bases between them. This CDR3 has 14 residues. Germline CDR1 reads SGHRS; CDR2 reads YFSETQ. The CDR3 here is CASSSGSQGRGYTF. The CDR3 bases are TGCGCCAGCAGCTCAGGATCACAGGGAAGGGGCTACACCTTC.

The chain recombines TRBV4-1 with TRBJ1-5; TRBD1 might be the D (5 bases). V lost 4 bases and J lost 8, with 15 bases in between. This CDR3 contains 14 residues. Per the germline V gene, CDR1 is MGHRA and CDR2 is YSYEKL. The CDR3 nucleotides are TGCGCCAGCAGCCGTCAAATCAGGGTTGAGCCCCAGCATTTT. Translating gives CASSRQIRVEPQHF.

This clone turned up a few times. The chain combines TRBV9 with TRBJ2-1; 11 bases line up with TRBD2. The CDR3 totals 15 residues. Germline lookup yields CDR1 SGDLS and CDR2 YYNGEE. J was trimmed by 6 bases and V by 5 bases; bases with no gene match: 7. DNA for the CDR3: TGTGCCAGCAGTGTTACCGGGACTAGCGGCAATGAGCAGTTCTTC. Encoded protein: CASSVTGTSGNEQFF.

The gene calls are TRBV4-2 and TRBJ2-3, with TRBD2 as a possible D gene (6 bases). The CDR3 runs to 15 residues. CDR1 LGHNA and CDR2 YNFKEQ come from the germline V gene. V was clipped by 0 bases and J by 0 bases, with 7 bases between them. CDR3 nucleotide sequence: TGTGCCAGCAGCCAAGAACTAGCTAGCACAGATACGCAGTATTTT. Amino acid sequence: CASSQELASTDTQYF.

This clone was seen a few times. The J gene is TRBJ2-3, the V gene TRBV5-4; TRBD2 agrees at 9 bases. Germline V gene data show CDR1 as SGHNT and CDR2 as YYREEE (reference sequence). This CDR3 is built from 16 residues. V was clipped by 4 bases and J by 0 bases; unmatched bases: 6. The CDR3 bases are TGTGCCAGCAGCCCAAAAAGCGGGAGGAGCACAGATACGCAGTATTTT. This translates into CASSPKSGRSTDTQYF.

The rearrangement links TRBV7-8 to TRBJ2-1, with D maybe TRBD1 (5 bases). The CDR3 runs 15 residues. Trimming left V 3 bases short and J 9 bases short, with 18 bases between. Germline CDR1 SGHVS, CDR2 FQNEAQ. The CDR3 loop is CASSFGAVRAGEQFF. CDR3 bases: TGTGCCAGCAGCTTTGGGGCGGTACGGGCTGGTGAGCAGTTCTTC.

In this sample, this clone turned up a few times. V usage is TRBV15 and J usage is TRBJ2-5; D is possibly TRBD1 (6 bases). The V gene lost 0 bases and the J gene lost 4 bases, with 12 bases spanning the gap. Germline CDR1 is LNHNV and CDR2 is YYDKDF (reference sequence). The CDR3 loop spans 15 amino acids. CDR3 in amino acids: CATSRDRTVVETQYF. DNA of the CDR3: TGTGCCACCAGCAGAGATAGGACAGTAGTAGAGACCCAGTACTTC.

This clone was counted between two and nine times. The CDR3 sequence: CASSPPGGVGYTF. The CDR3 DNA follows: TGTGCCAGCTCACCACCCGGAGGGGTTGGCTACACCTTC. The chain couples TRBV18 to TRBJ1-2, with D perhaps TRBD1 (5 bases). The CDR3 consists of 13 residues. The V end was cut by 0 bases, the J end by 7 bases, with 9 bases between. The germline V gene has CDR1 KGHSH and CDR2 LQKENI.

The chain joins TRBV2 to TRBJ2-1; a weak D match, TRBD1 (6 bases). Germline CDR1 reads SNHLY; CDR2 reads FYNNEI. The V end was cut by 7 bases, the J end by 5 bases, with 18 bases between. The CDR3 contains 15 residues. CDR3 in amino acids: CASMSYGTHNNEQFF. CDR3 DNA sequence: TGTGCCAGCATGAGTTACGGGACACACAACAATGAGCAGTTCTTC. Full variable domain (outside the CDR3, taken from reference TRBV2 and TRBJ2-1): EPEVTQTPSHQVTQMGQEVILRCVPISNHLYFYWYRQILGQKVEFLVSFYNNEISEKSEIFDDQFSVERPDGSNFTLKIRSTKLEDSAMYFCASMSYGTHNNEQFFGPGTRLTVL.

This clone was picked up a small number of times. The rearrangement joins TRBV7-9 to TRBJ2-1; D gene uncertain. The CDR3 is made up of 12 amino acids. The germline V gene has CDR1 SEHNR and CDR2 FQNEAQ (reference sequence). Trimming cost V 3 bases and J 8 bases, with 8 bases left between them. The CDR3 nucleotides read TGTGCCAGCAGCTTGGGCCACTATGAGCAGTTCTTC. This translates into CASSLGHYEQFF.

This clone has only a few counts. The CDR3 is CSVGKGLAGGPIGGEQFF. The CDR3 DNA follows: TGCAGCGTTGGAAAAGGACTAGCGGGAGGGCCGATCGGCGGTGAGCAGTTCTTC. The chain carries TRBV29-1 and TRBJ2-1, with 15 positions matching TRBD2. The trim removed 4 bases at V and 9 bases at J, leaving 16 bases unmatched. The CDR3 loop spans 18 amino acids. From germline, CDR1 is SQVTM and CDR2 ANQGSEA.